Below, 2 T cell receptor beta chains from the same sample are listed, as sequenced in a study of PD-L1 blockade in urothelial cancer. The table came from immunoSEQ multiplex PCR; TCRdb's copy has only in-frame clones and leaves some out. The data contain more than 35,000 clones, roughly four fifths of them singletons. The specimen comprised PBMCs, sampled around atezolizumab (anti-PD-L1) treatment. These receptors were taken from a man between 70 and 80 years old with urothelial cancer.

The chain couples TRBV7-3 to TRBJ2-1; maybe TRBD2 (6 bases). Germline V gene data show CDR1 as SGHTA and CDR2 as FQGTGA. CDR3 length: 17 amino acids. Trimming removed 3 bases at V and 0 bases at J, with 15 bases between. The CDR3 coding sequence is TGTGCCAGCAGCTTCAGGGCGGGGCCGCTCTCCTACAATGAGCAGTTCTTC. Protein: CASSFRAGPLSYNEQFF.

This clone was seen only a few times. This chain links TRBV6-5 with TRBJ1-3; 9 bases line up with TRBD1. CDR3 length: 15 amino acids. CDR1 MNHEY and CDR2 SVGAGI come from the germline V gene. Trimming at V came to 4 bases and at J to 5 bases, leaving 6 bases not matched to a gene. In DNA form, the CDR3 reads TGTGCCAGCAGTTCGGGACAGGGCGATAGAAACACCATATATTTT. It translates to CASSSGQGDRNTIYF.